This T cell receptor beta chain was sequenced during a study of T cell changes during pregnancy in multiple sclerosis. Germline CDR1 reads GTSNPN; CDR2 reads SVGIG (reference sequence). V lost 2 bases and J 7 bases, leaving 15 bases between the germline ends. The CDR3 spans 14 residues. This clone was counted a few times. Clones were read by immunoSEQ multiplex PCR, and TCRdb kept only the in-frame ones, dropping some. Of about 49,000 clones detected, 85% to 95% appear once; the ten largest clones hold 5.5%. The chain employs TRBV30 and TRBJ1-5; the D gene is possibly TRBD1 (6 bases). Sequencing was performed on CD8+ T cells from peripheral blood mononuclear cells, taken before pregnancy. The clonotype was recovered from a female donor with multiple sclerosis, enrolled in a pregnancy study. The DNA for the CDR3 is TGTGCCTGGAGTATCGGGCAGGGGATCCAGCCCCAGCATTTT. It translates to CAWSIGQGIQPQHF.